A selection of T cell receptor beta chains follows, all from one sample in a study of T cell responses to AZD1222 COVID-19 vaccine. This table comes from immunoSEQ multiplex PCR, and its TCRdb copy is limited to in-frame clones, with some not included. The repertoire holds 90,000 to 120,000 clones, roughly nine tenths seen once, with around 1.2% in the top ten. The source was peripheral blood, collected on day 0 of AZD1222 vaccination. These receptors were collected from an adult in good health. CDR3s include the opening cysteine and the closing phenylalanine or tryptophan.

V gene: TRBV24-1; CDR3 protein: CATSDLGVGQEYGYTF
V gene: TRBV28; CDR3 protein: CASSSSQGDRGQETQYF
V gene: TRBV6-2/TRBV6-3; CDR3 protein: CASSYYRGPYYNEQFF
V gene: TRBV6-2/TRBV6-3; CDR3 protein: CASSDRGDYGYTF
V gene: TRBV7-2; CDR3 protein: CASSSRTSGVTGELFF
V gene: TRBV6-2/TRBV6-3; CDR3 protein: CASSYSAGLPYEQYF
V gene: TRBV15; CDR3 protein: CATSRIAGTGAYEQYF
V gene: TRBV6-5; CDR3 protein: CASSYQSGGTYNEQFF
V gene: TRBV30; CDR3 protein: CAWNNLRQGLAKNIQYF
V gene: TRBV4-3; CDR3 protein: CASSQDRLASTNEKLFF
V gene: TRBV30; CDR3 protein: CAWSAQGDSPLHF
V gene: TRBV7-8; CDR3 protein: CASTPRRNSRETQYF
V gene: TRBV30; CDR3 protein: CAWSDGGRTETQYF
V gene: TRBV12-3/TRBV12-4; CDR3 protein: CASSLNAGMGYTF
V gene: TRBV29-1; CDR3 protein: CSAGHLNTEAFF
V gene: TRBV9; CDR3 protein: CASSAGGGSSQPQHF
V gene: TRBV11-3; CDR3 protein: CASSLDGESNTGELFF
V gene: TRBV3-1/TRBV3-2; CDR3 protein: CASSPPRPGVSGNTIYF
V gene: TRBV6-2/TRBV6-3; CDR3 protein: CASSPGGRETQYF
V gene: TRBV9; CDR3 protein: CASSPRRELPDTQYF
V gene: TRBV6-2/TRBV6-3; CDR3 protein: CASSYGGLAKNIQYF
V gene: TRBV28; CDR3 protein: CASSTGETQYF
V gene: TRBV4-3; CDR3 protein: CASSQDIWGDQPQHF
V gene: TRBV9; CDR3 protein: CASSVVTTGELFF
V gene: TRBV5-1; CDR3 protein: CASSFDGVGNSPLHF